Sequencing of this T cell receptor (beta chain) was carried out in a study of graft-versus-host responses after intestinal transplantation. Germline CDR1 LNHNV, CDR2 YYDKDF (reference sequence). The CDR3 length is 13 residues. V was trimmed by 2 bases and J by 8 bases, leaving 13 bases between them. Sequencing was performed with immunoSEQ multiplex PCR; in TCRdb, only in-frame clones are kept and a portion is missing. The data hold some 18,000 clones, with 75% to 95% observed a single time. This sequence joins TRBV15 and TRBJ2-7, with D tentatively TRBD1 or TRBD2 (5 bases each). Source: PBMCs, taken 350 to 400 days after transplant. The source is a human patient who received an intestinal transplant, so some T cells may come from the graft donor. The CDR3 sequence: CATSRSQPGQQYF. Written as DNA, the CDR3 is TGTGCCACCAGCAGATCTCAACCGGGACAGCAGTACTTC. The whole variable domain, remainder taken from reference TRBV15 and TRBJ2-7, is DAMVIQNPRYQVTQFGKPVTLSCSQTLNHNVMYWYQQKSSQAPKLLFHYYDKDFNNEADTPDNFQSRRPNTSFCFLDIRSPGLGDTAMYLCATSRSQPGQQYFGPGTRLTVT.